A selection of T cell receptor beta chains follows, all from one sample in a study of cytomegalovirus exposure and HLA in healthy donors. TCRdb's copy holds only in-frame clones and misses some; the assay was immunoSEQ multiplex PCR. The sample lists roughly 200,000 clones, around four fifths occurring once. The specimen sequenced was PBMCs. The receptors were gathered from an older woman in good health and CMV-seropositive. CDR3s include the opening cysteine and the closing phenylalanine or tryptophan. The D gene is left open where the match is weak. Clone sizes are given selectively: once, few, many, or a class where the clone is expanded.

j_gene: TRBJ1-1; v_gene: TRBV15; abundance: NA; d_gene: NA; CDR3aa: CATSRDQIALEAFF; CDR3nt: TGTGCCACCAGCAGAGATCAAATCGCGCTTGAAGCTTTCTTT
j_gene: TRBJ1-5; v_gene: TRBV28; abundance: NA; d_gene: NA; CDR3aa: CASSLNPIWQGNQPQHF; CDR3nt: TGTGCCAGCAGTTTGAACCCCATCTGGCAGGGCAATCAGCCCCAGCATTTT
j_gene: TRBJ2-2; v_gene: TRBV7-9; abundance: NA; d_gene: TRBD1; CDR3aa: CASSLNRGTGELFF; CDR3nt: TGTGCCAGCAGCTTGAACAGGGGGACCGGGGAGCTGTTTTTT
j_gene: TRBJ2-7; v_gene: TRBV5-1; abundance: NA; d_gene: NA; CDR3aa: CASSTGRGSDEQYF; CDR3nt: TGCGCCAGCAGCACGGGCCGGGGTAGCGACGAGCAGTACTTC
j_gene: TRBJ2-7; v_gene: TRBV7-2; abundance: few; d_gene: TRBD2; CDR3aa: CASSFIRTSGPYEQYF; CDR3nt: TGTGCCAGCAGCTTTATACGGACTAGCGGGCCCTACGAGCAGTACTTC
j_gene: TRBJ2-1; v_gene: TRBV5-1; abundance: NA; d_gene: TRBD2; CDR3aa: CASSAGTSGSNYNEQFF; CDR3nt: TGCGCCAGCAGCGCCGGGACTAGCGGGAGCAACTACAATGAGCAGTTCTTC
j_gene: TRBJ1-1; v_gene: TRBV30; abundance: NA; d_gene: NA; CDR3aa: CAHLRGEAFF; CDR3nt: TGTGCCCATCTGCGGGGTGAAGCTTTCTTT
j_gene: TRBJ1-4; v_gene: TRBV18; abundance: NA; d_gene: NA; CDR3aa: CASSPPGRGFEKLFF; CDR3nt: TGTGCCAGCTCCCCACCGGGACGGGGGTTTGAAAAACTGTTTTTT
j_gene: TRBJ1-4; v_gene: TRBV19; abundance: NA; d_gene: NA; CDR3aa: CASSPYSNPNEKLFF; CDR3nt: TGTGCCAGTAGTCCGTACAGTAACCCTAATGAAAAACTGTTTTTT
j_gene: TRBJ2-2; v_gene: TRBV4-1; abundance: NA; d_gene: NA; CDR3aa: CASSQDPSGAGELFF; CDR3nt: TGCGCCAGCAGCCAGGACCCTTCGGGGGCCGGGGAGCTGTTTTTT
j_gene: TRBJ2-3; v_gene: TRBV2; abundance: NA; d_gene: NA; CDR3aa: CASILGSLRDTQYF; CDR3nt: TGTGCCAGCATACTAGGGAGTTTACGAGATACGCAGTATTTT
j_gene: TRBJ1-5; v_gene: TRBV5-1; abundance: NA; d_gene: NA; CDR3aa: CASSLRDTRTSNQPQHF; CDR3nt: TGCGCCAGCAGCTTGAGGGACACACGGACTAGCAATCAGCCCCAGCATTTT
j_gene: TRBJ2-1; v_gene: TRBV5-1; abundance: NA; d_gene: NA; CDR3aa: CASSLVTVSYNEQFF; CDR3nt: TGCGCCAGCAGCTTAGTCACAGTGTCCTACAATGAGCAGTTCTTC
j_gene: TRBJ2-3; v_gene: TRBV4-3; abundance: NA; d_gene: TRBD1; CDR3aa: CASSQSRDRGSTQYF; CDR3nt: TGCGCCAGCAGCCAGTCCCGGGACAGGGGAAGCACGCAGTATTTT
j_gene: TRBJ1-2; v_gene: TRBV29-1; abundance: NA; d_gene: NA; CDR3aa: CSVVGGAGGYTF; CDR3nt: TGCAGCGTTGTAGGGGGGGCCGGTGGCTACACCTTC
j_gene: TRBJ2-7; v_gene: TRBV2; abundance: NA; d_gene: NA; CDR3aa: CASSEGGEQYF; CDR3nt: TGTGCCAGCAGTGAAGGAGGGGAGCAGTACTTC
j_gene: TRBJ1-2; v_gene: TRBV6-1; abundance: NA; d_gene: NA; CDR3aa: CASSDLSSAGYTF; CDR3nt: TGTGCCAGCAGTGACCTATCATCTGCTGGCTACACCTTC
j_gene: TRBJ1-5; v_gene: TRBV28; abundance: NA; d_gene: TRBD1; CDR3aa: CASSSGGEQPQHF; CDR3nt: TGTGCCAGCAGTTCAGGGGGAGAACAGCCCCAGCATTTT
j_gene: TRBJ1-3; v_gene: TRBV28; abundance: NA; d_gene: NA; CDR3aa: CASSSDPGTSGNTIYF; CDR3nt: TGTGCCAGCAGTTCCGATCCCGGGACATCTGGAAACACCATATATTTT
j_gene: TRBJ1-2; v_gene: TRBV7-8; abundance: NA; d_gene: NA; CDR3aa: CASSVGGAWGYGYTF; CDR3nt: TGTGCCAGCAGCGTGGGGGGGGCCTGGGGCTATGGCTACACCTTC
j_gene: TRBJ2-7; v_gene: TRBV7-8; abundance: once; d_gene: TRBD1; CDR3aa: CASSFGTGALSYEQYF; CDR3nt: TGTGCCAGCAGCTTTGGGACAGGGGCACTCTCCTACGAGCAGTACTTC
j_gene: TRBJ1-5; v_gene: TRBV6-1; abundance: few; d_gene: NA; CDR3aa: CASSEKASQPQHF; CDR3nt: TGTGCCAGCAGTGAAAAGGCTAGCCAGCCCCAGCATTTT
j_gene: TRBJ2-1; v_gene: TRBV5-1; abundance: NA; d_gene: TRBD1; CDR3aa: CASSSTGGSSYNEQFF; CDR3nt: TGCGCCAGCAGTTCGACAGGGGGTAGCTCCTACAATGAGCAGTTCTTC
j_gene: TRBJ1-5; v_gene: TRBV30; abundance: NA; d_gene: NA; CDR3aa: CAWSVPTGIYSNQPQHF; CDR3nt: TGTGCCTGGAGTGTACCTACAGGAATATATAGCAATCAGCCCCAGCATTTT
j_gene: TRBJ2-7; v_gene: TRBV5-6; abundance: NA; d_gene: NA; CDR3aa: CASSFLANEQYF; CDR3nt: TGTGCCAGCAGCTTTTTAGCTAACGAGCAGTACTTC
j_gene: TRBJ2-7; v_gene: TRBV28; abundance: NA; d_gene: NA; CDR3aa: CASSFSRFYEQYF; CDR3nt: TGTGCCAGCAGTTTCTCCAGGTTCTACGAGCAGTACTTC
j_gene: TRBJ2-3; v_gene: TRBV11-2; abundance: few; d_gene: TRBD2; CDR3aa: CASSSRLAGADTQYF; CDR3nt: TGTGCCAGCAGCTCCCGACTAGCGGGAGCCGATACGCAGTATTTT
j_gene: TRBJ1-1; v_gene: TRBV4-1; abundance: NA; d_gene: TRBD1; CDR3aa: CASSQDGTGRMEAFF; CDR3nt: TGCGCCAGCAGCCAAGATGGGACAGGCAGGATGGAAGCTTTCTTT
j_gene: TRBJ2-3; v_gene: TRBV5-1; abundance: NA; d_gene: TRBD2; CDR3aa: CASRSSGAQDTQYF; CDR3nt: TGCGCCAGCAGGTCGAGCGGGGCCCAAGATACGCAGTATTTT
j_gene: TRBJ2-5; v_gene: TRBV27; abundance: NA; d_gene: NA; CDR3aa: CASKTPGIQETQYF; CDR3nt: TGTGCCAGCAAAACTCCGGGGATCCAAGAGACCCAGTACTTC
j_gene: TRBJ2-5; v_gene: TRBV7-2; abundance: NA; d_gene: TRBD2; CDR3aa: CASSLTASGLQETQYF; CDR3nt: TGTGCCAGCAGCTTGACCGCTAGCGGGCTTCAAGAGACCCAGTACTTC
j_gene: TRBJ1-1; v_gene: TRBV9; abundance: NA; d_gene: NA; CDR3aa: CASSVVTSGTEAFF; CDR3nt: TGTGCCAGCAGCGTAGTAACCAGCGGCACTGAAGCTTTCTTT
j_gene: TRBJ1-1; v_gene: TRBV28; abundance: NA; d_gene: TRBD1; CDR3aa: CASSLGWGQGRAFF; CDR3nt: TGTGCCAGCAGTTTGGGATGGGGACAGGGAAGAGCTTTCTTT
j_gene: TRBJ1-6; v_gene: TRBV30; abundance: NA; d_gene: NA; CDR3aa: CAWSAYNHGSPLHF; CDR3nt: TGTGCCTGGAGTGCATACAACCATGGTTCACCCCTCCACTTT
j_gene: TRBJ2-1; v_gene: TRBV9; abundance: NA; d_gene: TRBD2; CDR3aa: CASSVGITSGEMKEQFF; CDR3nt: TGTGCCAGCAGCGTAGGGATAACTAGCGGGGAAATGAAAGAGCAGTTCTTC
j_gene: TRBJ2-3; v_gene: TRBV5-4; abundance: few; d_gene: TRBD2; CDR3aa: CASSLGAGGFPDTQYF; CDR3nt: TGTGCCAGCAGCTTGGGGGCGGGGGGGTTCCCAGATACGCAGTATTTT
j_gene: TRBJ2-7; v_gene: TRBV28; abundance: NA; d_gene: TRBD1; CDR3aa: CASSGQGYEQYF; CDR3nt: TGTGCCAGCAGTGGACAGGGCTACGAGCAGTACTTC
j_gene: TRBJ1-2; v_gene: TRBV19; abundance: NA; d_gene: NA; CDR3aa: CASTWGGPNYGYTF; CDR3nt: TGTGCCAGTACATGGGGGGGTCCTAACTATGGCTACACCTTC
j_gene: TRBJ1-5; v_gene: TRBV6-1; abundance: NA; d_gene: TRBD1; CDR3aa: CASSADRGPFYSNQPQHF; CDR3nt: TGTGCCAGCAGTGCGGACAGGGGACCCTTTTATAGCAATCAGCCCCAGCATTTT
j_gene: TRBJ2-3; v_gene: TRBV30; abundance: NA; d_gene: TRBD2; CDR3aa: CAWTSGTRDTDTQYF; CDR3nt: TGTGCCTGGACCTCCGGGACTAGAGACACAGATACGCAGTATTTT
j_gene: TRBJ1-2; v_gene: TRBV28; abundance: NA; d_gene: NA; CDR3aa: CASSLGGTGKNYGYTF; CDR3nt: TGTGCCAGCAGTTTGGGGGGGACGGGGAAAAACTATGGCTACACCTTC
j_gene: TRBJ2-3; v_gene: TRBV2; abundance: NA; d_gene: TRBD2; CDR3aa: CASSVEAGVATQYF; CDR3nt: TGTGCCAGCAGTGTAGAAGCGGGAGTCGCGACGCAGTATTTT
j_gene: TRBJ1-2; v_gene: TRBV4-3; abundance: NA; d_gene: NA; CDR3aa: CASSQDGGSGTGYTF; CDR3nt: TGCGCCAGCAGCCAAGACGGGGGAAGTGGCACTGGCTACACCTTC
j_gene: TRBJ2-3; v_gene: TRBV5-4; abundance: NA; d_gene: NA; CDR3aa: CASSFPSGTDTQYF; CDR3nt: TGTGCCAGCAGCTTTCCATCAGGCACAGATACGCAGTATTTT